This T cell receptor beta chain was retrieved from a study of OX40 agonist ivuxolimab in advanced cancers. The wider study: Patients were treated with intravenous ivuxolimab, dosed at 0.01 to 10 mg/kg and infused every 2 weeks.

The table came from immunoSEQ multiplex PCR; TCRdb's copy has only in-frame clones and leaves some out. The data show 25,000 to 35,000 clones, 75% to 90% seen once. Comments on this clone: Its cognate antigen is unknown.

Sampling times: baseline, cycle 4 day 1, cycle 7 day 1. This CDR3 has 18 amino acids. CDR1 is SGHTA, CDR2 FQGNSA, per germline. The V and J ends lost 5 bases and 5 bases, in that order; junction bases with no gene match: 18. Findings of the study overall: Blood T cells, both CD4+ and CD8+, expanded clonally by week 6 at 0.1 to 3.0 mg/kg.

Material: CD4+ or CD8+ T cells sorted from blood, obtained in a trial of the OX40 agonist ivuxolimab. This rearrangement joins TRBV7-2 to TRBJ2-7; 10 bases match TRBD1. The source is an adult with an advanced solid tumor such as melanoma, head and neck, liver or kidney cancer. In DNA form, the CDR3 reads TGTGCCAGCAGCCCGGGACAGGGGTCGGGGCCGTATGAGGACGAGCAGTACTTC. Translating gives CASSPGQGSGPYEDEQYF.